The clone carrying this T cell receptor (beta chain) was detected once. The target antigen is unknown. The identical CDR3 is also encoded by other nucleotide sequences in the sample. The sample belongs to a study of shared clonotypes between healthy human individuals. Study-wide results and limits: The study sampled only blood, and tissue repertoires likely differ. Generation probability values for non-shared clonotypes were lower than those for clonotypes shared by all four donors.

Using immunoSEQ multiplex PCR, the repertoire was profiled, and TCRdb retains in-frame clones only, with some absent. The top ten clones hold under 0.45% of a sample with approximately 2.3 million clones, 93% of them seen once. Trimming took off 0 bases at V and 2 bases at J, with 5 bases between the two ends. The CDR3 has 14 residues. The germline V gene has CDR1 MGHRA and CDR2 YSYEKL. Sequenced material: naive CD4+ T cells from PBMCs. Subset specified: CD45RA+ positively selected. The rearrangement uses TRBV4-1 and TRBJ1-5; D not resolved. This sequence was found in a man between 18 and 35 years old in good health. Some clones in this sample may be carry-over from other donors' samples. CDR3 sequence (DNA): TGCGCCAGCAGCCAAGACGGGGGCAATCAGCCCCAGCATTTT. The encoded protein is CASSQDGGNQPQHF.